This note documents a single TCR beta chain sequence. The library was designed around alpha chains, so this beta chain is a stray read whose abundance carries little weight. Germline assignment: CDR1 SGHDT and CDR2 YYEEEE. CDR3 length: 15 amino acids. Trimming took 5 bases from V and 4 from J, leaving 18 bases between them. TCRdb re-derived calls from the RT-PCR reads in MiXCR, one entry per CDR3 protein. This sample has roughly 6,000 distinct CDR3 sequences, with roughly 90% found just once. The sample was memory CD4+ T cells from blood. The chain has TRBV5-6 and TRBJ1-2; TRBD1 is a possible D gene (5 bases). The clonotype was recovered from a female donor in good health, serving as a healthy control. The CDR3 DNA reads as TGTGCCAGCAGACCCCCCGCGGCAGGGATCTATGGCTACACCTTC. It is translated as CASRPPAAGIYGYTF.